Presented here are 10 T cell receptor beta chains from one specimen sequenced in a study of PD-1 blockade in classical Hodgkin lymphoma. As for time point: cycle 4 day 1 (C4D1), after five to seven weeks of nivolumab. Relapse after autologous stem cell transplantation occurred in every patient, and brentuximab vedotin exposure varied. Clones were read by immunoSEQ multiplex PCR, and TCRdb kept only the in-frame ones, dropping some. The table records about 93,000 clones, around four fifths of them present only once. The sample was peripheral blood mononuclear cells (PBMCs), taken before the fourth cycle of nivolumab. The source is a human donor with classical Hodgkin lymphoma.

V gene TRBV10-3 combines with J gene TRBJ2-7; a weak D match, TRBD1 (5 bases). V was shortened by 3 bases and J by 0 bases, with 9 bases between the two germline ends. Germline CDR1 reads ENHRY; CDR2 reads SYGVKD. This CDR3 region has 14 residues. Written as DNA, the CDR3 is TGTGCCATCAGTGAATCACAGGCCTCCTACGAGCAGTACTTC. Protein sequence: CAISESQASYEQYF.

The chain recombines TRBV6-4 with TRBJ1-1, with TRBD1 matching 7 bases. Looked up from germline, CDR1 is MRHNA and CDR2 is SNTAGT. Trimming at V came to 7 bases and at J to 4 bases, leaving 9 bases not matched to a gene. This CDR3 region has 14 residues. CDR3 sequence (DNA): TGTGCCAGCAAACCCGAGGGGGCCTCCACTGAAGCTTTCTTT. Amino acid sequence: CASKPEGASTEAFF.

The CDR3 DNA sequence: TGCGCCAGCAGCCAAGATGGGAACAGGGCAATGAACACTGAAGCTTTCTTT. It yields the protein CASSQDGNRAMNTEAFF. This chain joins TRBV4-1 and TRBJ1-1, with D perhaps matching TRBD1 (6 bases). CDR3 length: 17 residues. The V end lost 0 bases, the J end lost 0 bases, and 14 bases lay between the germline ends. CDR1 is MGHRA and CDR2 is YSYEKL in the germline V gene.

The chain is built from TRBV5-1 and TRBJ1-1, with 8 nucleotides matching TRBD1. Trimming at V came to 4 bases and at J to 1 base, leaving 6 bases not matched to a gene. The CDR3 totals 15 residues. Per germline, CDR1 SGHRS and CDR2 YFSETQ. In DNA form, the CDR3 reads TGCGCCAGCAGCGTAAGACAGGGGTGGAACACTGAAGCTTTCTTT. Protein: CASSVRQGWNTEAFF.

The chain has TRBV19 and TRBJ1-5; 9 bases are a match to TRBD1. The CDR3 extends over 16 amino acids. Germline V lookup: CDR1 LNHDA, CDR2 SQIVND (reference sequence). V was pared by 7 bases and J by 7 bases, with 14 bases of the junction left unmatched. The CDR3 here is CASTYRRTGEGQPQHF. CDR3 DNA sequence: TGTGCCAGTACCTACCGAAGGACAGGGGAGGGGCAGCCCCAGCATTTT.

The count of this clone is one. The V call is TRBV18, the J call TRBJ2-1, with D unclear. Looked up from germline, CDR1 is KGHSH and CDR2 is LQKENI. The CDR3 consists of 11 residues. Trimming left V 3 bases short and J 7 bases short, with 4 bases between. The CDR3 DNA sequence: TGTGCCAGCTCACCGGTTAATGAGCAGTTCTTC. Translation: CASSPVNEQFF.

The V call is TRBV7-2, the J call TRBJ1-1, with 7 bases that match TRBD1. The trim removed 5 bases at V and 5 bases at J, leaving 8 bases unmatched. The V gene's germline CDR1 is SGHTA and CDR2 FQGNSA. The CDR3 has 14 amino acids. The CDR3 DNA is TGTGCCAGCAGCCCGGACAGGTCGTGGACTGAAGCTTTCTTT. Its protein is CASSPDRSWTEAFF.

This clone has just a few counts. This rearrangement joins TRBV29-1 to TRBJ1-1, with TRBD1 matching 8 bases. Germline values: CDR1 SQVTM, CDR2 ANQGSEA. The CDR3 has 13 residues. V shed 3 bases, J shed 5 bases, and the junction held 5 bases outside the gene matches. CDR3 nucleotide sequence: TGCAGCGTTGATTACAGGGGGGGGACTGAAGCTTTCTTT. This codes for CSVDYRGGTEAFF.

This clone appeared a single time. The chain couples TRBV4-2 to TRBJ1-2, with D unclear. Trimming left V 0 bases short and J 3 bases short, with 8 bases between. In germline, CDR1 is LGHNA, CDR2 YNFKEQ. This CDR3 is built from 14 residues. Here the CDR3 DNA reads TGTGCCAGCAGCCAAGATTCCCAACACTATGGCTACACCTTC. Protein: CASSQDSQHYGYTF.

The chain carries TRBV7-3 and TRBJ2-1, with 7 bases identical to TRBD2. J gave up 2 bases and V 2 bases, and 6 bases lay outside the gene matches. The CDR3 sequence is 16 residues long. Germline values: CDR1 SGHTA, CDR2 FQGTGA. In nucleotides, the CDR3 is TGTGCCAGCAGCTTATCGGGGGGTAGCACCTACAATGAGCAGTTCTTC. This translates into CASSLSGGSTYNEQFF.